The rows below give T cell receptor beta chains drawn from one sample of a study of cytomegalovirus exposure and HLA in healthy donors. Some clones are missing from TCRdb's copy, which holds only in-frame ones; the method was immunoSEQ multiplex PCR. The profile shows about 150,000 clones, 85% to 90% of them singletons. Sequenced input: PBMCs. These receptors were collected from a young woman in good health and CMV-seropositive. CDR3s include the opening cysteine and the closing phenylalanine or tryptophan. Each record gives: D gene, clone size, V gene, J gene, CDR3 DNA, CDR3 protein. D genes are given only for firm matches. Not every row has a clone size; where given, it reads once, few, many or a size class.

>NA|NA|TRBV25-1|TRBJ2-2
TGTGCCAGCACCCGGTCGAACACCGGGGAGCTGTTTTTT
CASTRSNTGELFF
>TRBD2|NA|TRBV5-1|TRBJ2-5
TGCGCCAGCAGCTCTCAAACTAGCGGGGGTGAGACCCAGTACTTC
CASSSQTSGGETQYF
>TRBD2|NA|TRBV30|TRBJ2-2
TGTGCGGGCTCCAGCGGGAGGGCCGGTACCGGGGAGCTGTTTTTT
CAGSSGRAGTGELFF
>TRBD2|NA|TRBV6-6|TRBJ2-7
TGTGCCAGCAGCTTAGCGGGAGTGTTGTACTTC
CASSLAGVLYF
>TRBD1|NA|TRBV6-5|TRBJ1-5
TGTGCCAGCAGTTACACAGGGGCCCGGAATCAGCCCCAGCATTTT
CASSYTGARNQPQHF
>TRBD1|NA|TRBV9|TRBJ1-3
TGTGCCAGCAGCGCTGGGGACAGGTTGGGAAACACCATATATTTT
CASSAGDRLGNTIYF
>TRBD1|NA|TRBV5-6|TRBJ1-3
TGTGCCAGCAGCTTGGGCAAACAGGGGGCCTATGGAAACACCATATATTTT
CASSLGKQGAYGNTIYF
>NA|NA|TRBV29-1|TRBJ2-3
TGCAGCGCCCCTGGAGCGGCCAGCACAGATACGCAGTATTTT
CSAPGAASTDTQYF
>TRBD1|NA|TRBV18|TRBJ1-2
TGTGCCAGCTCTCTCGGACAGGGTGCACTCTATGGCTACACCTTC
CASSLGQGALYGYTF
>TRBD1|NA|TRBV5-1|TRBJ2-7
TGCGCCAGCAGCGCGGGACAGGGCTCCGGGAACGAGCAGTACTTC
CASSAGQGSGNEQYF
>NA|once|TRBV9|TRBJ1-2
TGTGCCAGCAGCGTGGGGGGGAGGCATGACTATGGCTACACCTTC
CASSVGGRHDYGYTF
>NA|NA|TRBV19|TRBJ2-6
TGTGCCAGTAGTATGAGGGGGTTTACTGGGGCCAACGTCCTGACTTTC
CASSMRGFTGANVLTF
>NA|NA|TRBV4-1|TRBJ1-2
TGCGCCAGCAGCCAACCTATCGCGGGTTTTGACTATGGCTACACCTTC
CASSQPIAGFDYGYTF
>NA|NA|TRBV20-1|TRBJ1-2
TGCAGTGCTAGGTCGGGAAGAGGCTACACCTTC
CSARSGRGYTF
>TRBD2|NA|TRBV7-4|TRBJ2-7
TGTGCCAGCAGTTTGGTGACTAGCGGGAGAGGCGAGCAGTACTTC
CASSLVTSGRGEQYF
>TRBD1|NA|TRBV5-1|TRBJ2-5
TGCGCCAGCAGCCCCCTCGGGACAGTCCAAGAGACCCAGTACTTC
CASSPLGTVQETQYF
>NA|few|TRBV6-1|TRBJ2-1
TGTGCCAGCAGCCCCATACAGGGAAGTGAGCAGTTCTTC
CASSPIQGSEQFF
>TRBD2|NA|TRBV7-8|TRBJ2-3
TGTGCCAGCAGCTTATTCCTTGCTAGCGGGGTTTCAGGTACTCGCACAGATACGCAGTATTTT
CASSLFLASGVSGTRTDTQYF
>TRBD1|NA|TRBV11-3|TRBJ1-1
TGTGCCAGCAGCTGGGACAGGGTGTCCAGTGAAGCTTTCTTT
CASSWDRVSSEAFF
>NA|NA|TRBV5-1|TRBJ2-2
TGCGCCAGCAGCTTCAGGGGCGGGAACACCGGGGAGCTGTTTTTT
CASSFRGGNTGELFF
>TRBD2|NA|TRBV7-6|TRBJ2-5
TGTGCCAGCAGCCCGAGACTAGCGGGGCTCCAAGAGACCCAGTACTTC
CASSPRLAGLQETQYF
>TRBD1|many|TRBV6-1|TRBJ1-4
TGTGCCAGCAGTGAAGGACAGGGGGCTGAAAAACTGTTTTTT
CASSEGQGAEKLFF
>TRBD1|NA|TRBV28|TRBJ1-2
TGTGCCAACAAGAGGGGGCGGGACTTAATAGACAACTATGGCTACACCTTC
CANKRGRDLIDNYGYTF
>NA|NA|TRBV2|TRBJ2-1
TGTGCCAGCAAACCAGGTGCACTCAATGAGCAGTTCTTC
CASKPGALNEQFF
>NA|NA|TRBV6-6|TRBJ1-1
TGTGCCAGCAGTTACCGTGAAGCTTTCTTT
CASSYREAFF
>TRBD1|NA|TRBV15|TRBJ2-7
TGTGCCACCAGCAGGCCGGGACAGGGAGGGAACGAGCAGTACTTC
CATSRPGQGGNEQYF
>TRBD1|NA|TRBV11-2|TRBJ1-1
TGTGCCAGCAGCCTGGGGACCGGACAGGGCGGCACTGAAGCTTTCTTT
CASSLGTGQGGTEAFF
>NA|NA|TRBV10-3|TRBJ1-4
TGTGCCATCAGTGATTCCGGTCGTCCCGGGGATGAAAAACTGTTTTTT
CAISDSGRPGDEKLFF
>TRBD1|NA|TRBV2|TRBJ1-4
TGTGCCAGCAGAGGGGACAGGGGGCATGAAAAACTGTTTTTT
CASRGDRGHEKLFF
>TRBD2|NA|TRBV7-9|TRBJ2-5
TGTGCCAGCAGCCGGGACTATAAGCAAGAGACCCAGTACTTC
CASSRDYKQETQYF
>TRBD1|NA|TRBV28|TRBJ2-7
TGTGCCAGCAGTTCACAGGGACAGGGGAGGTACGAGCAGTACTTC
CASSSQGQGRYEQYF
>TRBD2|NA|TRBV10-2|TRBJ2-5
TGCGCCAGCAGTGAGTCAATAGGGACTAGCGGAGGCCAAGAGACCCAGTACTTC
CASSESIGTSGGQETQYF
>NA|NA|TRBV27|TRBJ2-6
TGTGCCAGCAGTTTAGGCTCAATGTCTGGGGCCAACGTCCTGACTTTC
CASSLGSMSGANVLTF
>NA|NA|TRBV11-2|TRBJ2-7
TGTGCCAGCAGCCAACATCCTTCCGGGTCCGAGTACTACGAGCAGTACTTC
CASSQHPSGSEYYEQYF
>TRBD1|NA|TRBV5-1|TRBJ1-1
TGCGCCAGCAGCCTAGACAGGGCGAACACTGAAGCTTTCTTT
CASSLDRANTEAFF
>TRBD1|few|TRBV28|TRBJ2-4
TGTGCCAGCAGCTGGGGACAGGGGAACATTCAGTACTTC
CASSWGQGNIQYF